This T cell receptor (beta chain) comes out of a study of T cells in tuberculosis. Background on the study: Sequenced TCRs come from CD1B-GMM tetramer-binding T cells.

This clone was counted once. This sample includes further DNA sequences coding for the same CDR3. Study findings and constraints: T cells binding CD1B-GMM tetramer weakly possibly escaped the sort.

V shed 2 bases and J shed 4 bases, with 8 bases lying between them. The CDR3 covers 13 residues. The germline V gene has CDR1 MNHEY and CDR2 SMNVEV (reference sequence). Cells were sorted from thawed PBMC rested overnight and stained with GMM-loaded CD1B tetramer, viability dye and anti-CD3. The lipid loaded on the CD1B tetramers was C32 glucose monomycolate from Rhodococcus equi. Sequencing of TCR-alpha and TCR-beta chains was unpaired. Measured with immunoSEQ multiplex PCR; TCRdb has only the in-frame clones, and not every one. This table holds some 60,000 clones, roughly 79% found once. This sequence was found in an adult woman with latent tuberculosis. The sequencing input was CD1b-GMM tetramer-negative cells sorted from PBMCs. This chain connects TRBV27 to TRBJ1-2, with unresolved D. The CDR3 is CASSLQVGYGYTF. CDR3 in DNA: TGTGCCAGCAGTTTACAGGTGGGCTATGGCTACACCTTC.